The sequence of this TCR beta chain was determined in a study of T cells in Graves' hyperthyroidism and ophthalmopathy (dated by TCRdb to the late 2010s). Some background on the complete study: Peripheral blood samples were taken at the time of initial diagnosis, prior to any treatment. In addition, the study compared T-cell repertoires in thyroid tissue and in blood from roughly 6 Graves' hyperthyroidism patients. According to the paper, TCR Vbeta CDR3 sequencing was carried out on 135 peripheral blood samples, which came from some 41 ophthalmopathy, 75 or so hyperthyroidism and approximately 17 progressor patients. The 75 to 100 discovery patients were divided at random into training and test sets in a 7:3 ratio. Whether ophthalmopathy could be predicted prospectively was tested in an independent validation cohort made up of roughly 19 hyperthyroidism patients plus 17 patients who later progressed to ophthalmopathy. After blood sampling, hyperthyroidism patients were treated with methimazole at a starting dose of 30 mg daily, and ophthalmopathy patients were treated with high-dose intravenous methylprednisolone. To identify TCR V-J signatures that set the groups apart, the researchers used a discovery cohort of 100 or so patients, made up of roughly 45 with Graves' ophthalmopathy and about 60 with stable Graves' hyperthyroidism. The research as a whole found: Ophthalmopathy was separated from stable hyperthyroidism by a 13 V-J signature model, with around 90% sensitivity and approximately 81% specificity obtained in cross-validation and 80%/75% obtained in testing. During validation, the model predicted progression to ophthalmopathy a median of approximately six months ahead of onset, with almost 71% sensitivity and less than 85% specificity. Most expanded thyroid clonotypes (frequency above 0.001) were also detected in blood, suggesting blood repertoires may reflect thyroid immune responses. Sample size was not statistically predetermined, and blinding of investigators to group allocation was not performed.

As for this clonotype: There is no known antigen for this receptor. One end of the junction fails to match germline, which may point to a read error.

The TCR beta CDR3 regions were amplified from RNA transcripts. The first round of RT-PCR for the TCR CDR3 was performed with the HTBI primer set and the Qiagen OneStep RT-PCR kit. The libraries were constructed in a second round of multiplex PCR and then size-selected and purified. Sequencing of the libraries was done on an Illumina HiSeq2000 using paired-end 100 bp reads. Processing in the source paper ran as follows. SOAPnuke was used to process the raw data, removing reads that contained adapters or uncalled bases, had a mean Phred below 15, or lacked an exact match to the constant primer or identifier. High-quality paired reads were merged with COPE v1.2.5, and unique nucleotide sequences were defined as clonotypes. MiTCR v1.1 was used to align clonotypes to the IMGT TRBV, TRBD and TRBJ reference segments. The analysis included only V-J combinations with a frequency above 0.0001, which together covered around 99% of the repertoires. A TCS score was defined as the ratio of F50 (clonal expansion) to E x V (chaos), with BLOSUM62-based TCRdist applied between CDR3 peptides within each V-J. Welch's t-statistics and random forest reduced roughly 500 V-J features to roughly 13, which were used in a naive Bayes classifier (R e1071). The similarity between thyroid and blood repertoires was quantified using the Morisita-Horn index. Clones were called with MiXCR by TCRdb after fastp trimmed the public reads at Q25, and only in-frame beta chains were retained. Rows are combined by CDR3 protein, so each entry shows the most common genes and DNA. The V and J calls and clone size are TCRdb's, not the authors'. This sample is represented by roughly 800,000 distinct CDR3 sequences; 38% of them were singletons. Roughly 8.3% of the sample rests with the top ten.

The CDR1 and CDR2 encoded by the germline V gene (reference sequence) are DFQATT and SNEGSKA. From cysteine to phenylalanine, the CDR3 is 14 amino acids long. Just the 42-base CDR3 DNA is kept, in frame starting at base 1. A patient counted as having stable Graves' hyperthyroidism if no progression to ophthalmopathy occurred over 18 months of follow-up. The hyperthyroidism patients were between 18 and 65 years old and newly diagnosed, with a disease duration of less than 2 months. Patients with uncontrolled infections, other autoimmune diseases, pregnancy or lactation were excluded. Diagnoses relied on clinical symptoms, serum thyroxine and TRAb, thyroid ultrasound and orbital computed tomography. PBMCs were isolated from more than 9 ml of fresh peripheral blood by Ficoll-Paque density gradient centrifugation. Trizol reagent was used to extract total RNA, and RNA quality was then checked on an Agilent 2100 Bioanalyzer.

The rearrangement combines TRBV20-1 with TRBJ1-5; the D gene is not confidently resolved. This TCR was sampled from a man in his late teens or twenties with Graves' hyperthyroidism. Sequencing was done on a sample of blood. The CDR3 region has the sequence CSAGEGGGNQPQHF. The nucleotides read TGCAGTGCTGGAGAGGGAGGCGGCAATCAGCCCCAGCATTTT.